The present T cell receptor beta chain was sequenced within a study of CD8+ T cells in alopecia areata. Study results and limitations: Tofacitinib significantly decreased scalp clonality and expanded CD8+ clones among top 100. Only one nonresponder was present, which leaves the link between baseline CD8+ expansion and response uncertain. Possibly as an HLA-related effect, TCR sharing across patients appeared less clear than in mice.

Extracted RNA was reverse transcribed, and the resulting cDNA served as sequencing template. The repertoire was sequenced with immunoSEQ multiplex PCR; TCRdb's copy has only in-frame clones and lacks some. The data contain approximately 210,000 clones, roughly three fifths of them singletons. CDR1 and CDR2 (germline): LNHDA, SQIVND (reference sequence). The CDR3 has 12 residues. V lost 0 bases, J lost 7 bases, and 6 bases lay in between. As for treatment: oral pan-JAK inhibitor, 5-10 mg twice daily. This clone has a handful of counts. No antigen is known for it. This material consisted of CD4+ T cells sorted from blood, taken at week 4, from a patient treated with tofacitinib. V and J are TRBV19 and TRBJ1-2; a weak D match, TRBD1 (5 bases). This receptor was taken from a human donor with alopecia areata. CDR3 in DNA: TGTGCCAGTAGTATAGAGGGACCTGGCTACACCTTC. Translating it yields CASSIEGPGYTF. The whole variable domain, filled in from reference TRBV19 and TRBJ1-2, reads DGGITQSPKYLFRKEGQNVTLSCEQNLNHDAMYWYRQDPGQGLRLIYYSQIVNDFQKGDIAEGYSVSREKKESFPLTVTSAQKNPTAFYLCASSIEGPGYTFGSGTRLTVV.